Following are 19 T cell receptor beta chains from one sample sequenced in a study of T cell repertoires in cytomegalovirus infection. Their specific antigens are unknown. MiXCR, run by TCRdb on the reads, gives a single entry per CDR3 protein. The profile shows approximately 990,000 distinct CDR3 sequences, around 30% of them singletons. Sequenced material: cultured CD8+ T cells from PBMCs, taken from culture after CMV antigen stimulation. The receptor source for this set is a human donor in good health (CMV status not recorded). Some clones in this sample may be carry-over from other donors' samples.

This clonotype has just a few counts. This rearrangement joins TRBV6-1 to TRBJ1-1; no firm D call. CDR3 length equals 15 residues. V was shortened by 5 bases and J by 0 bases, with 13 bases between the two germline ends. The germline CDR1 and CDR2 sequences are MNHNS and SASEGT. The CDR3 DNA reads TGTGCCAGCAGTCACCCGGACGGGATGAACACTGAAGCTTTCTTT. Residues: CASSHPDGMNTEAFF.

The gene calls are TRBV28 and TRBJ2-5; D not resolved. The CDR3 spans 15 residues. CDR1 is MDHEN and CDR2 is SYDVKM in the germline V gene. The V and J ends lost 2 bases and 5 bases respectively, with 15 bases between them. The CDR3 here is CASSLIVGIHETQYF. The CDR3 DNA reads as TGTGCCAGCAGTTTAATCGTAGGGATCCATGAGACCCAGTACTTC.

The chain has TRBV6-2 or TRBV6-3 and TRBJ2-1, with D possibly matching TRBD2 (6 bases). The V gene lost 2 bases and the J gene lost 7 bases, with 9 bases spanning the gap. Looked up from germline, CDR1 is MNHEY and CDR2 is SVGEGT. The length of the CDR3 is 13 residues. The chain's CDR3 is CASSYGGVNEQFF. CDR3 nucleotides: TGTGCCAGCAGTTACGGAGGGGTTAATGAGCAGTTCTTC.

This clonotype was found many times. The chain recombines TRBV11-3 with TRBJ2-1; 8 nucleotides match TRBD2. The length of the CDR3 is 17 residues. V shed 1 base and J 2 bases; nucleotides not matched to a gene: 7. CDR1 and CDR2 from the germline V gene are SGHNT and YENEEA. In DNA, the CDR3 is TGTGCCAGCAGCTTAGTGGCGGCGGGGGGACCCTACAATGAGCAGTTCTTC. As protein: CASSLVAAGGPYNEQFF.

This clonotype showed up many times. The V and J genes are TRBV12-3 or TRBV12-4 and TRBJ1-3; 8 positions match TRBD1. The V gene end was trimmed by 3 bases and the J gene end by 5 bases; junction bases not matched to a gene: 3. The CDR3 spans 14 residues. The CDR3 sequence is CASSFTGGRNTIYF. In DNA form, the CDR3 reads TGTGCCAGCAGTTTCACAGGGGGTCGAAACACCATATATTTT.

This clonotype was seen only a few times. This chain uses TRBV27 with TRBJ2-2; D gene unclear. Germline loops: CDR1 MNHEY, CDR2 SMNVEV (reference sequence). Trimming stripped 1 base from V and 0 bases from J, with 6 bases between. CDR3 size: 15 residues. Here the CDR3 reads CASSLLLPNTGELFF. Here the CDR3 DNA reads TGTGCCAGCAGTTTATTGTTGCCGAACACCGGGGAGCTGTTTTTT.

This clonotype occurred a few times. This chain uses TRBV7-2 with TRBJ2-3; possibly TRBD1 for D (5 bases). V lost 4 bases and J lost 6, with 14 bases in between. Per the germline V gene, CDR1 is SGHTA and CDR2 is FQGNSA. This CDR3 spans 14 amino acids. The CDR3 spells CASSSTQVLDTQYF. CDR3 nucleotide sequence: TGTGCCAGCAGCTCCACACAGGTACTGGATACGCAGTATTTT.

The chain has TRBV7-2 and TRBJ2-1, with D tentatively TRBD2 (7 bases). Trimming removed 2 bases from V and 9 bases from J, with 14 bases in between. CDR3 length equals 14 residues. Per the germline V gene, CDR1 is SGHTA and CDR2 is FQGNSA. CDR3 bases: TGTGCCAGCAGCTTACATGGGGGGGCGGTTGAGCAGTTCTTC. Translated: CASSLHGGAVEQFF. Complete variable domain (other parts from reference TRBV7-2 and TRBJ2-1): GAGVSQSPSNKVTEKGKDVELRCDPISGHTALYWYRQSLGQGLEFLIYFQGNSAPDKSGLPSDRFSAERTGGSVSTLTIQRTQQEDSAVYLCASSLHGGAVEQFFGPGTRLTVL.

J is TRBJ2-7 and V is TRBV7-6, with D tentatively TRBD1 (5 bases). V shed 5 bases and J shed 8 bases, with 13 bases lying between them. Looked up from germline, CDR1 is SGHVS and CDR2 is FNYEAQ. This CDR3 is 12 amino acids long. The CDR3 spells CASSPTGEKQYF. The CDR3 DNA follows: TGTGCCAGCAGCCCCACAGGAGAAAAGCAGTACTTC.

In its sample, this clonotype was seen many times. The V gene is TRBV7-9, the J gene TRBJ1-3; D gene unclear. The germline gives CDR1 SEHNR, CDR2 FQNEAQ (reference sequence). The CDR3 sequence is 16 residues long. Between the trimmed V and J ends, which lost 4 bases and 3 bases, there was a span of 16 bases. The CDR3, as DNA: TGTGCCAGCAGCTCAACGTCCCTACCTTTTGGAAACACCATATATTTT. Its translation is CASSSTSLPFGNTIYF. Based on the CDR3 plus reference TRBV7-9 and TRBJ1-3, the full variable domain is DTGVSQNPRHKITKRGQNVTFRCDPISEHNRLYWYRQTLGQGPEFLTYFQNEAQLEKSRLLSDRFSAERPKGSFSTLEIQRTEQGDSAMYLCASSSTSLPFGNTIYFGEGSWLTVV.

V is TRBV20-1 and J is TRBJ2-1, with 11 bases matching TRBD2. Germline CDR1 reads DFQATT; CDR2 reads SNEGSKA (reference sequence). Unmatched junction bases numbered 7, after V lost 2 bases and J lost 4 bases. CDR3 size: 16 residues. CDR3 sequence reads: CSARLTSGKTYNEQFF. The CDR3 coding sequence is TGCAGTGCTAGACTGACTAGCGGGAAAACTTACAATGAGCAGTTCTTC.

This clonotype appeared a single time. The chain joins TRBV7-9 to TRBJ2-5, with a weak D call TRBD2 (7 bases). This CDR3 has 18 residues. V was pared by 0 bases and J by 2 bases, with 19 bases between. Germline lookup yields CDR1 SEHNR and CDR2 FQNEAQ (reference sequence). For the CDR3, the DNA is TGTGCCAGCAGCTTAGCTCTTAGGCTCAGCGGGACACAAGAGACCCAGTACTTC. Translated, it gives CASSLALRLSGTQETQYF.

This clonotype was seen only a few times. CDR3 amino acids: CASSGPGDEQFF. The CDR3 coding sequence is TGTGCCAGCTCTGGACCCGGCGATGAGCAGTTCTTC. The rearrangement links TRBV5-4 to TRBJ2-1, with D hard to call. Trimming cost V 7 bases and J 8 bases, with 13 bases left between them. CDR1 and CDR2 from the germline V gene are SGHNT and YYREEE (reference sequence). The CDR3 is made up of 12 amino acids. Filled out from reference TRBV5-4 and TRBJ2-1, the complete variable domain reads ETGVTQSPTHLIKTRGQQVTLRCSSQSGHNTVSWYQQALGQGPQFIFQYYREEENGRGNFPPRFSGLQFPNYSSELNVNALELDDSALYLCASSGPGDEQFFGPGTRLTVL.

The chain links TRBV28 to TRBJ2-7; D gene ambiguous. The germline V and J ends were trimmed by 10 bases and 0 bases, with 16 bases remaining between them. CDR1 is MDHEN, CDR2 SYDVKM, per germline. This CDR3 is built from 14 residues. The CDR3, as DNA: TGTGCCACTTTAGGACCGACGACCTCCTACGAGCAGTACGTC. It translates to CATLGPTTSYEQYV.

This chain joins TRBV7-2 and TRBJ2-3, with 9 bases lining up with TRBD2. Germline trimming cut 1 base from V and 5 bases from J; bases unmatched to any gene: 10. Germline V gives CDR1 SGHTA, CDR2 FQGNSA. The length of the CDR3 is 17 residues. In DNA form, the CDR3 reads TGTGCCAGCAGCTTAGGATCTCGGCGGGGGGGCCTAGATACGCAGTATTTT. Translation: CASSLGSRRGGLDTQYF.

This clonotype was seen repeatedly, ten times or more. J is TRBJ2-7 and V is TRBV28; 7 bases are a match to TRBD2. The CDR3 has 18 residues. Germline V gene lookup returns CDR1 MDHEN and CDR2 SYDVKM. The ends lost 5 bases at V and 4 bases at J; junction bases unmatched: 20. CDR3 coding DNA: TGTGCCAGCAGTCCATCCCCGGGGGTGAGGCGGGGGATTTACGAGCAGTACGTC. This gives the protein CASSPSPGVRRGIYEQYV.

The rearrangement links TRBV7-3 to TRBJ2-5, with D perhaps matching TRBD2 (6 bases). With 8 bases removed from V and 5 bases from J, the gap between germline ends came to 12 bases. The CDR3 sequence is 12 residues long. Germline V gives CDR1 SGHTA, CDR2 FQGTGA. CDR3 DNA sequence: TGTGCCAGCTCGGGGGTTAGTGAGACCCAGTACTTC. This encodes CASSGVSETQYF.

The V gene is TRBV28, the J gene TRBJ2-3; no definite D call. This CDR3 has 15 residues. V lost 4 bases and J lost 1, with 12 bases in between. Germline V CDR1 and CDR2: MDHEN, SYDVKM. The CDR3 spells CASSSWGSRTDTQYF. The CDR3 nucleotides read TGTGCCAGCAGTTCCTGGGGTAGTCGCACAGATACGCAGTATTTT.

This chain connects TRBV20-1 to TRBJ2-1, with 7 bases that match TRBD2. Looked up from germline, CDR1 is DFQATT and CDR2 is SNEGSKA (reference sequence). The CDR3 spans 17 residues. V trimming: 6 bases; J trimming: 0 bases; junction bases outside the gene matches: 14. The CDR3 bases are TGCAGTGCCTTCGGGGAAGCGGGGCCCCCCTCCTACAATGAGCAGTTCTTC. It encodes CSAFGEAGPPSYNEQFF.